This TCR beta chain appears in the sequencing data of a study of T cell repertoires in cytomegalovirus infection. This clonotype was counted only a few times. Its specificity is unknown. CDR1 is SGHDT, CDR2 YYEEEE, per germline. The V end lost 4 bases, the J end lost 5 bases, and 21 bases lay between the germline ends. CDR3 length: 16 amino acids. MiXCR was run by TCRdb on the reads, yielding one entry per CDR3 protein. The sample gives hundreds of thousands of distinct CDR3 sequences, around 35% of which show up once; 17% is in the top ten. This material consisted of cultured PBMCs, taken from culture after CMV antigen stimulation. The genes are TRBV5-6 and TRBJ2-5; D perhaps matches TRBD2 (5 bases). The TCR sequence derives from a human donor in good health (CMV status not recorded). Some clones in this sample may be carry-over from other donors' samples. The CDR3 spells CASSTRRQPLGETQYF. The CDR3 DNA sequence: TGTGCCAGCAGCACACGCCGCCAACCACTAGGGGAGACCCAGTACTTC.